This T cell receptor (beta chain) was observed in a study of siplizumab effects on memory and regulatory T cells. Approximately 98,000 TCR templates were measured in each sample. Clones were sequenced by immunoSEQ multiplex PCR, and TCRdb holds only the in-frame ones, with some missing. The sample records tens of thousands of clones, about 90% being singletons. Remarks on this clone: Its cognate antigen is unknown.

Study-wide points: Confirmation was lacking for the suppressive function of proliferating Tregs derived from siplizumab cultures.

CDR1 LNHDA and CDR2 SQIVND come from the germline V gene (reference sequence). The V end lost 1 base, the J end lost 1 base, and 11 bases lay between the germline ends. The length of the CDR3 is 16 residues. The genes are TRBV19 and TRBJ2-1, with D possibly called TRBD1 or TRBD2 (5 bases each). The clonotype originates from a human donor in good health. Sequenced: CD8+ T cells sorted from blood. CDR3 nucleotides: TGTGCCAGTAGTATAGGGGGGAGCCCTTCCTACAATGAGCAGTTCTTC. Translating gives CASSIGGSPSYNEQFF.